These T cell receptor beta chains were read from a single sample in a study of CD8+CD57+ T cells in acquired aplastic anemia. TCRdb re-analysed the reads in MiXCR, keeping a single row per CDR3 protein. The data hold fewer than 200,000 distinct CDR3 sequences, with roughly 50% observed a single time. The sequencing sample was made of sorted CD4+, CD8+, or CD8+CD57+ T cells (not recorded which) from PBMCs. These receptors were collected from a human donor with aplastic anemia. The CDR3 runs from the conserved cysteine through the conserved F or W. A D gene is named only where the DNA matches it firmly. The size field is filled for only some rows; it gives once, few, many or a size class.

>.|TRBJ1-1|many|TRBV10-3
CAISEAGADTEAFF
TGTGCCATCAGTGAGGCAGGGGCTGACACTGAAGCTTTCTTT
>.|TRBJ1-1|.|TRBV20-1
CSARDVRRRNTEAFF
TGCAGTGCTAGAGACGTCCGCAGGAGGAACACTGAAGCTTTCTTT
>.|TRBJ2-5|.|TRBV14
CASSQDPGWGETQYF
TGTGCCAGCAGCCAAGATCCGGGATGGGGAGAGACCCAGTACTTC
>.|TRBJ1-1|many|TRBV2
CASKVANTEAFF
TGTGCCAGCAAGGTAGCGAACACTGAAGCTTTCTTT
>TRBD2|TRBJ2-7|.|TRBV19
CASSRPAGGTYEQYF
TGTGCCAGTAGCCGGCCAGCGGGAGGAACCTACGAGCAGTACTTC
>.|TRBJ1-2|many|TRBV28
CASRWGVGYTF
TGTGCCAGCAGATGGGGAGTTGGCTACACCTTC
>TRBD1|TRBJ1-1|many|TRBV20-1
CSARTGAATEAFF
TGCAGTGCGCGAACAGGGGCGGCCACTGAAGCTTTCTTT
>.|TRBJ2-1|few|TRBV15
CATSGRQNNEQFF
TGTGCCACCAGCGGGAGACAGAACAATGAGCAGTTCTTC
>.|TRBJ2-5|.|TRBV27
CASSPLDTETQYF
TGTGCCAGCAGTCCCCTAGACACGGAGACCCAGTACTTC
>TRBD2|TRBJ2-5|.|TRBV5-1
CASSLVASGEGTQYF
TGCGCCAGCAGCTTGGTGGCTAGCGGGGAGGGGACCCAGTACTTC
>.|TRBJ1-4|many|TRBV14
CASSQVQNQNEKLFF
TGTGCCAGCAGCCAGGTACAGAATCAGAATGAAAAACTGTTTTTT
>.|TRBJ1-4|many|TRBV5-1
CASSPEATNEKLFF
TGCGCCAGCAGCCCCGAGGCAACTAATGAAAAACTGTTTTTT
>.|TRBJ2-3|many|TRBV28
CASGPPGSTDTQYF
TGTGCCAGCGGCCCGCCCGGGAGCACAGATACGCAGTATTTT
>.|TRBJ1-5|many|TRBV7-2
CASSLGREPQHF
TGTGCCAGCAGCTTAGGGCGGGAGCCCCAGCATTTT
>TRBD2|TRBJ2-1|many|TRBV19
CASSMASGGASEQFF
TGTGCCAGTAGTATGGCTAGCGGGGGGGCAAGTGAGCAGTTCTTC
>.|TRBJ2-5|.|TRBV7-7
CASSSRLETQYF
TGTGCTAGCAGCTCTAGGTTGGAGACCCAGTACTTC
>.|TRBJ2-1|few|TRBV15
CATSRDRLARPNEQFF
TGTGCCACCAGCAGAGATCGGTTAGCCCGCCCCAATGAGCAGTTCTTC
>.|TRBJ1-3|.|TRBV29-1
CSVRVSGNTIYF
TGCAGCGTGAGGGTCTCTGGAAACACCATATATTTT
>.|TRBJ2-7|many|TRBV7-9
CASSPRGGYEQYF
TGTGCCAGCAGCCCTAGGGGGGGCTACGAGCAGTACTTC
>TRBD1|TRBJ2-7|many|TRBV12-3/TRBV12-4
CASKEQGSRGEQYF
TGTGCCAGCAAAGAACAGGGGTCTAGAGGCGAGCAGTACTTC
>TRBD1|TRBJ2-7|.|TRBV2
CASTRDSRSKYF
TGTGCCAGCACCCGGGACAGCCGAAGCAAATACTTC
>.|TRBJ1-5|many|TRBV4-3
CASSQEGDQPQHF
TGCGCCAGCAGCCAAGAAGGGGATCAGCCCCAGCATTTT
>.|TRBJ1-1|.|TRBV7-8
CASSLALRGTEAFF
TGTGCCAGCAGCTTAGCCCTAAGAGGGACTGAAGCTTTCTTT
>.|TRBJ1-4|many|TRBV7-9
CASSRPDSPTEKLFF
TGTGCCAGCAGCCGACCCGACAGCCCAACTGAAAAACTGTTTTTT
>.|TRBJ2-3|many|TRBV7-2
CASSLAKGDTQYF
TGTGCCAGCAGCTTAGCGAAGGGAGATACGCAGTATTTT
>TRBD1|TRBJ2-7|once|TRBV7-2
CASSRDRVNEQYF
TGTGCCAGCAGCCGGGACAGGGTCAACGAGCAGTACTTC
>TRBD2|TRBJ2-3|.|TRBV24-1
CATSDRTSGDTDTQYF
TGTGCCACCAGTGACCGGACTAGCGGGGATACAGATACGCAGTATTTT
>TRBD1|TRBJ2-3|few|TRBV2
CASRTGVTDTQYF
TGTGCCTCCCGGACAGGGGTCACAGATACGCAGTATTTT
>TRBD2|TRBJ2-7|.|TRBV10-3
CAISGSSGGGEEQYF
TGTGCCATCAGTGGCTCGTCAGGCGGGGGGGAAGAGCAGTACTTC
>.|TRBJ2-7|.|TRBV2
CASSEVPTYEQYF
TGTGCCAGCAGTGAAGTCCCCACCTACGAGCAGTACTTC
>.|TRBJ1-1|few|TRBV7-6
CASGLTDRNTEAFF
TGTGCCAGCGGTCTCACCGACAGGAACACTGAAGCTTTCTTT
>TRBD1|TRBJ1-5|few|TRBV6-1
CASRGTGGNQPQHF
TGTGCCAGCAGGGGGACAGGGGGCAATCAGCCCCAGCATTTT
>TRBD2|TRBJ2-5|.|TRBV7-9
CASSLGGRRETQYF
TGTGCCAGCAGCTTAGGCGGGAGAAGAGAGACCCAGTACTTC
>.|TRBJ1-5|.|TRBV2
CASSEQDSSNQPQHF
TGTGCCAGCAGTGAGCAAGACAGCAGCAATCAGCCCCAGCATTTT
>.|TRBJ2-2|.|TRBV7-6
CASSQDGGELFF
TGTGCCAGCAGCCAAGACGGCGGGGAGCTGTTTTTT
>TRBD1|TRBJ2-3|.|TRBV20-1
CSARGQGAGNTQYF
TGCAGTGCTCGCGGACAGGGGGCGGGGAATACGCAGTATTTT
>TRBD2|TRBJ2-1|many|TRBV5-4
CASSLGLAGVLDEQFF
TGTGCCAGCAGCTTGGGACTAGCGGGAGTTCTCGATGAGCAGTTCTTC
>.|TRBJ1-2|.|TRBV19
CASTPLLGAGYGYTF
TGTGCCAGTACCCCTCTGTTGGGGGCGGGGTATGGCTACACCTTC
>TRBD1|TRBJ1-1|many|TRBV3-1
CASSPSQGANTEAFF
TGTGCCAGCAGCCCCTCACAGGGGGCGAACACTGAAGCTTTCTTT
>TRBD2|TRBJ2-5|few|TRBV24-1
CATSDLRVGGSQETQYF
TGTGCCACCAGTGATTTGCGGGTCGGGGGGAGCCAAGAGACCCAGTACTTC
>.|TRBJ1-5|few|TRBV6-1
CASSAAAGDSNQPQHF
TGTGCCAGCAGTGCAGCTGCAGGGGATAGCAATCAGCCCCAGCATTTT
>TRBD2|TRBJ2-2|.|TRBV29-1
CSAGRGLDTGELFF
TGCAGCGCAGGGAGGGGTCTAGACACCGGGGAGCTGTTTTTT
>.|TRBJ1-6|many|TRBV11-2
CASRPPGVVNSPLHF
TGTGCCAGCAGACCTCCGGGGGTGGTTAATTCACCCCTCCACTTT
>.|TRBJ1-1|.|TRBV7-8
CASSLISAGMNTEAFF
TGTGCCAGCAGCTTAATCTCAGCGGGGATGAACACTGAAGCTTTCTTT
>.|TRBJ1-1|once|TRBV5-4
CASSFQARRMNTEAFF
TGTGCCAGCAGCTTTCAGGCAAGAAGGATGAACACTGAAGCTTTCTTT
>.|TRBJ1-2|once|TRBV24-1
CATSRDSNYGYTF
TGTGCCACCAGTCGGGATTCTAACTATGGCTACACCTTC